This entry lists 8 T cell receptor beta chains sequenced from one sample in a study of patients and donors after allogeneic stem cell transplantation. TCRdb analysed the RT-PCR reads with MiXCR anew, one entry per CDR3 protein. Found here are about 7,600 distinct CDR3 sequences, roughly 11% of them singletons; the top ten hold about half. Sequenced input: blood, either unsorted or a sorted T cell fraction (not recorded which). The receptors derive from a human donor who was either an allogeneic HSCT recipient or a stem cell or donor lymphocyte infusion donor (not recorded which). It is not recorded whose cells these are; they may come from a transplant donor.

The CDR3 DNA reads TGTGCCAGTAGTAATAGGGCAGTGTCTGGCTACACCTTC. It specifies CASSNRAVSGYTF. This chain links TRBV19 with TRBJ1-2; D is uncertain. Deletions cut 4 bases from V and 7 bases from J, with 13 bases between. Germline V gene lookup returns CDR1 LNHDA and CDR2 SQIVND (reference sequence). The CDR3 has 13 amino acids. Using reference TRBV19 and TRBJ1-2 for the parts outside the CDR3, the full variable domain is DGGITQSPKYLFRKEGQNVTLSCEQNLNHDAMYWYRQDPGQGLRLIYYSQIVNDFQKGDIAEGYSVSREKKESFPLTVTSAQKNPTAFYLCASSNRAVSGYTFGSGTRLTVV.

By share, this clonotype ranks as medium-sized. The CDR3 reads CASSVSGGDNEQFF. The DNA for the CDR3 is TGTGCCAGCAGCGTTAGCGGGGGGGACAATGAGCAGTTCTTC. This chain connects TRBV5-4 to TRBJ2-1, with 11 bases aligning to TRBD2. The J segment lost 5 bases and the V segment lost 4 bases, leaving 2 bases of the junction unmatched. The CDR3 covers 14 residues. Germline loops: CDR1 SGHNT, CDR2 YYREEE (reference sequence).

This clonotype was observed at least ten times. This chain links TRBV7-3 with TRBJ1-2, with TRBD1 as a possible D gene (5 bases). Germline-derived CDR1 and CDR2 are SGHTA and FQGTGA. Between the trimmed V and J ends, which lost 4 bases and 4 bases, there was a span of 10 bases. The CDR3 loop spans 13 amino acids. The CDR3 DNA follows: TGTGCCAGCAGCTCCGGGACGGTCTATGGCTACACCTTC. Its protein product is CASSSGTVYGYTF.

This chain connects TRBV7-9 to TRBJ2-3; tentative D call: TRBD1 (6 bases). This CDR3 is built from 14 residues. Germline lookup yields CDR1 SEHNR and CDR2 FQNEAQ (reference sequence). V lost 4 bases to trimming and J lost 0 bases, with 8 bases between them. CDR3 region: CASSWDISTDTQYF. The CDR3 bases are TGTGCCAGCAGCTGGGACATCAGCACAGATACGCAGTATTTT.

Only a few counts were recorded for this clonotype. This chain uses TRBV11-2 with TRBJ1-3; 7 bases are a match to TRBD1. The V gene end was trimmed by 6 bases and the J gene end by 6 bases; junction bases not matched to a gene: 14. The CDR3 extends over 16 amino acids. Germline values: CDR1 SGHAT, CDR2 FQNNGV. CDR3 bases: TGTGCCAGCAGTCTATCACCGGGACAGACGTCAAACACCATATATTTT. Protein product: CASSLSPGQTSNTIYF.

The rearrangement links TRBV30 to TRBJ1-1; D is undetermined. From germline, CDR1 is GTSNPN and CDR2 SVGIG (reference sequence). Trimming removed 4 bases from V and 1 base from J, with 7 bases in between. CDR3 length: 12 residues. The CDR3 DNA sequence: TGTGCCTGGACTACGGGGAACACTGAAGCTTTCTTT. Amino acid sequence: CAWTTGNTEAFF.

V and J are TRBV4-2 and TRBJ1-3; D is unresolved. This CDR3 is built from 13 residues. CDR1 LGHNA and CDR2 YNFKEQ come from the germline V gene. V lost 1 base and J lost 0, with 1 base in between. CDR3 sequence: CASSQASGNTIYF. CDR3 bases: TGTGCCAGCAGCCAAGCCTCTGGAAACACCATATATTTT.

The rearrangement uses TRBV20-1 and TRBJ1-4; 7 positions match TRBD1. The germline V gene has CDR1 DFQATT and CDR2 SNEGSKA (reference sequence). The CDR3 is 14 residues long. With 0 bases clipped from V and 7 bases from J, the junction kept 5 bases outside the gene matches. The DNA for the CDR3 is TGCAGTGCTAGAGACGAAGGGACAGCTGAAAAACTGTTTTTT. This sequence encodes CSARDEGTAEKLFF.